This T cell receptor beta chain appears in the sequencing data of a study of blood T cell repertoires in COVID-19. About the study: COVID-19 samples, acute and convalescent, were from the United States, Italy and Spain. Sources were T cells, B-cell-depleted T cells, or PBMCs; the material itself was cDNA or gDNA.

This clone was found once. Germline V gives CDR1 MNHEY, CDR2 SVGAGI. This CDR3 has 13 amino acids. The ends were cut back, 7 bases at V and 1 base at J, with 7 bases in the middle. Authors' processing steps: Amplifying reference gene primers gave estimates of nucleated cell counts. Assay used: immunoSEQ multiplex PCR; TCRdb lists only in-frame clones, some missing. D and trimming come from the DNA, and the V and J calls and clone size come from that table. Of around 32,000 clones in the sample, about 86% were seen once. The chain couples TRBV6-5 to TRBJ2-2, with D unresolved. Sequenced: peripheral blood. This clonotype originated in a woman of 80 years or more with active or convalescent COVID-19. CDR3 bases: TGTGCCAGCAATCCGGGGAACACCGGGGAGCTGTTTTTT. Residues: CASNPGNTGELFF.